The text below deals with one T cell receptor beta chain. The sample originates from a study of blood T cell repertoires in COVID-19. Measured with immunoSEQ multiplex PCR; TCRdb has only the in-frame clones, and not every one. The sample includes some 120,000 clones, about 93% seen only once; the top ten take about 1.9%. Germline assignment: CDR1 SGHTA and CDR2 FQGTGA. V shed 8 bases and J 5 bases; nucleotides not matched to a gene: 5. The CDR3 runs to 13 residues. The rearrangement uses TRBV7-3 and TRBJ1-5; TRBD1 agrees at 8 bases. Sequenced sample: peripheral blood. The sequence derives from a man between 50 and 59 years old with COVID-19, enrolled during active disease. Here the CDR3 reads CASAEQGDQPQHF. As DNA, the CDR3 is TGTGCCAGCGCAGAACAGGGGGATCAGCCCCAGCATTTT.